These 14 T cell receptor beta chains share one sample of origin, sequenced in a study of T cell changes during pregnancy in multiple sclerosis. Sequencing was performed with immunoSEQ multiplex PCR; in TCRdb, only in-frame clones are kept and a portion is missing. This sample has tens of thousands of clones, with around 94% found just once. The sample was CD8+ T cells from peripheral blood mononuclear cells, taken before pregnancy. The receptors derive from a female donor with multiple sclerosis, enrolled in a pregnancy study.

The chain uses TRBV4-3 and TRBJ1-2; TRBD1 matches 7 bases. The trim removed 3 bases at V and 5 bases at J, leaving 12 bases unmatched. CDR1 is LGHNA and CDR2 is YSLEER in the germline V gene. The CDR3 runs to 16 residues. CDR3 protein: CASSQIGDSRLYGYTF. DNA for the CDR3: TGCGCCAGCAGCCAGATAGGGGACAGCAGACTTTATGGCTACACCTTC.

This chain uses TRBV9 with TRBJ2-3, with D perhaps matching TRBD2 (6 bases). Trimming stripped 4 bases from V and 2 bases from J, with 17 bases between. The CDR3 runs to 16 residues. Looked up from germline, CDR1 is SGDLS and CDR2 is YYNGEE. For the CDR3, the DNA is TGTGCCAGCAGCTCCGACTGGGACTCCAACACAGATACGCAGTATTTT. Amino acid sequence: CASSSDWDSNTDTQYF.

The genes are TRBV4-1 and TRBJ2-1; D possibly corresponds to TRBD1 (5 bases). Per the germline V gene, CDR1 is MGHRA and CDR2 is YSYEKL. CDR3 length: 17 amino acids. The V end lost 2 bases, the J end lost 1 base, and 15 bases lay between the germline ends. CDR3 nucleotide sequence: TGCGCCAGCAGCCAAACCAGGGTACCTCCATCCTACAATGAGCAGTTCTTC. Encoded protein: CASSQTRVPPSYNEQFF.

V gene TRBV27 combines with J gene TRBJ2-7; D is perhaps TRBD2 (5 bases). Trimming removed 4 bases from V and 1 base from J, with 11 bases in between. The CDR3 has 14 amino acids. Germline CDR1 and CDR2: MNHEY and SMNVEV (reference sequence). CDR3 in DNA: TGTGCCAGCAGTTCGGGAAGGTATTCCTACGAGCAGTACTTC. As protein: CASSSGRYSYEQYF.

This clone showed up just once. The chain is built from TRBV9 and TRBJ2-1; TRBD2 is a possible D gene (5 bases). V was trimmed by 0 bases and J by 10 bases, leaving 17 bases between them. The CDR3 has 15 residues. Germline loops: CDR1 SGDLS, CDR2 YYNGEE. CDR3 coding DNA: TGTGCCAGCAGCGTAGGGGCGGGCCCGCTCCAAGAGCAGTTCTTC. It encodes CASSVGAGPLQEQFF.

V gene TRBV5-1 combines with J gene TRBJ2-3; 7 bases agree with TRBD1. The CDR3 length is 12 residues. Trimming removed 8 bases from V and 3 bases from J; junction bases left unmatched: 3. Germline lookup yields CDR1 SGHRS and CDR2 YFSETQ. The CDR3 loop is CASRQGTDTQYF. CDR3 nucleotides: TGCGCCAGTAGACAGGGTACAGATACGCAGTATTTT.

This sequence joins TRBV4-1 and TRBJ2-7, with a tentative D call TRBD1 (6 bases). Germline CDR1 is MGHRA and CDR2 is YSYEKL. CDR3 length: 16 residues. The ends were cut back, 4 bases at V and 3 bases at J, with 19 bases in the middle. The CDR3 bases are TGCGCCAGCAGCCTCGACCCCGACAGGAACTTCTACGAGCAGTACTTC. Residues: CASSLDPDRNFYEQYF.

The rearrangement uses TRBV5-5 and TRBJ1-2; no clear D. V was shortened by 1 base and J by 5 bases, with 15 bases between the two germline ends. This CDR3 has 15 amino acids. Germline V lookup: CDR1 SGHKS, CDR2 YYEKEE (reference sequence). CDR3 protein: CASSLRNSGFYGYTF. CDR3 DNA sequence: TGTGCCAGCAGCTTGCGAAACTCAGGATTTTATGGCTACACCTTC.

The V call is TRBV4-1, the J call TRBJ2-7, with a tentative D call TRBD1 (6 bases). V shed 1 base and J shed 7 bases, with 14 bases lying between them. The CDR3 has 14 amino acids. Germline V gives CDR1 MGHRA, CDR2 YSYEKL. The DNA of the CDR3 is TGCGCCAGCAGCCAAGCAACAGGGAAAGGGGAGCAGTACTTC. It translates to CASSQATGKGEQYF.

The CDR3, as DNA: TGTGCCAGCAGTGACAGTATAATCTCCTACGAGCAGTACTTC. It encodes CASSDSIISYEQYF. The chain is built from TRBV6-1 and TRBJ2-7; D gene unclear. This CDR3 region has 14 residues. With 3 bases removed from V and 0 bases from J, the gap between germline ends came to 9 bases. Germline-derived CDR1 and CDR2 are MNHNS and SASEGT.

The V gene is TRBV7-8, the J gene TRBJ2-1; the match to TRBD2 covers 7 bases. Germline V gene sequence: CDR1 SGHVS, CDR2 FQNEAQ. The V gene end was trimmed by 0 bases and the J gene end by 5 bases; junction bases not matched to a gene: 4. This CDR3 has 15 residues. The DNA of the CDR3 is TGTGCCAGCAGCTTAGCACAGCGGGGTAACAATGAGCAGTTCTTC. It yields the protein CASSLAQRGNNEQFF.

The chain uses TRBV4-1 and TRBJ2-1, with 8 bases identical to TRBD2. The CDR3 consists of 16 residues. The junction had 8 bases not matched to a gene; V was cut back by 2 bases and J by 5 bases. Germline V gene lookup returns CDR1 MGHRA and CDR2 YSYEKL. CDR3 coding DNA: TGCGCCAGCAGCCAATCAGCGGGACTAGGGGACAATGAGCAGTTCTTC. Amino acids: CASSQSAGLGDNEQFF.

This clone appeared once. The chain employs TRBV6-1 and TRBJ2-5, with 11 bases aligning to TRBD2. There are 15 residues in the CDR3. Trimming cost V 2 bases and J 5 bases; bases outside gene matches: 4. Germline CDR1 MNHNS, CDR2 SASEGT. CDR3 nucleotide sequence: TGTGCCAGCAGTGAAACTAGCGGGAGTCCGGAGACCCAGTACTTC. This encodes CASSETSGSPETQYF.

This clone showed up just once. V usage is TRBV19 and J usage is TRBJ2-1; D remains ambiguous. Germline V gene data show CDR1 as LNHDA and CDR2 as SQIVND (reference sequence). The V end lost 2 bases, the J end lost 2 bases, and 7 bases lay between the germline ends. This CDR3 contains 14 residues. The CDR3 DNA is TGTGCCAGTAGTATAAGTAGTACCTACAATGAGCAGTTCTTC. This sequence encodes CASSISSTYNEQFF. The complete variable domain, with remaining parts taken from reference TRBV19 and TRBJ2-1, reads DGGITQSPKYLFRKEGQNVTLSCEQNLNHDAMYWYRQDPGQGLRLIYYSQIVNDFQKGDIAEGYSVSREKKESFPLTVTSAQKNPTAFYLCASSISSTYNEQFFGPGTRLTVL.